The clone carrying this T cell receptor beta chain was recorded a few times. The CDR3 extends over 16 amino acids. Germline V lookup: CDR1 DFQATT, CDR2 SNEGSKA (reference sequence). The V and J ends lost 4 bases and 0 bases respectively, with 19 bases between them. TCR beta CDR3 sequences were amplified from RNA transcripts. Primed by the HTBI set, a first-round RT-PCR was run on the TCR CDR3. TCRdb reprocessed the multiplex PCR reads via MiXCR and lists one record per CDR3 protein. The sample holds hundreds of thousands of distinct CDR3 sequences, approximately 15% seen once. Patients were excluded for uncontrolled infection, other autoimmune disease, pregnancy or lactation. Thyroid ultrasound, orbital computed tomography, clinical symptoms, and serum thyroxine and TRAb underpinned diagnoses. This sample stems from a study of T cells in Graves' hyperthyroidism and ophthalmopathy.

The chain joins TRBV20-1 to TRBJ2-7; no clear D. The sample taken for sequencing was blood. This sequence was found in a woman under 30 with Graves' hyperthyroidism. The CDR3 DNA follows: TGCAGTGCTATAGGATTAAGCCTCTTAAGCTCCTACGAGCAGTACTTC. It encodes CSAIGLSLLSSYEQYF.